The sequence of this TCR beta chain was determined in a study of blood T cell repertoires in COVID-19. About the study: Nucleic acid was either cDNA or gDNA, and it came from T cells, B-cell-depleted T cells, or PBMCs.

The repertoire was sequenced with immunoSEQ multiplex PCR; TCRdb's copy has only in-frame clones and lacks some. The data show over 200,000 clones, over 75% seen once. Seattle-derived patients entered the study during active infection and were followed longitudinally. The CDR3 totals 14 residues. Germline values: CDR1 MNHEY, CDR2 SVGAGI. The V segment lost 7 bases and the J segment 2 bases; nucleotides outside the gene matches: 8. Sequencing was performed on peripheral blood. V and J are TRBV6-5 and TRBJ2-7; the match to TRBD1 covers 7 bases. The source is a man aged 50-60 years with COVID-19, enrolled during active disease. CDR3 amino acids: CASKSRDSTYEQYF. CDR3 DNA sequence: TGTGCCAGCAAAAGTCGGGACAGTACCTACGAGCAGTACTTC.